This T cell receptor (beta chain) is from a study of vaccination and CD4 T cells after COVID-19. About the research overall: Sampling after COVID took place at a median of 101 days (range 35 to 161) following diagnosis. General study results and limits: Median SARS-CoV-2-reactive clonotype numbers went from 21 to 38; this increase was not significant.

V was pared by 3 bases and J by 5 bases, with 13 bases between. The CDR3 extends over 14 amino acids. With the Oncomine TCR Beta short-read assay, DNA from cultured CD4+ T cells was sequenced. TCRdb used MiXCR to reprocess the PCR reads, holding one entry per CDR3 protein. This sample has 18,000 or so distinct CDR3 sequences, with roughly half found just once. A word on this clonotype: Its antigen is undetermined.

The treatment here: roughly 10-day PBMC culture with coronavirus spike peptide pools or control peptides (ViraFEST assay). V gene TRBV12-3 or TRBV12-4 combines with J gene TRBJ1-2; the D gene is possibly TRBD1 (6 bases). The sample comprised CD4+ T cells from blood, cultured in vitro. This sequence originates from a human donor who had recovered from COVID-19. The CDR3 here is CASSLVGQLYGYTF. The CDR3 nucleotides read TGTGCCAGCAGTTTGGTAGGACAGTTATATGGCTACACCTTC.